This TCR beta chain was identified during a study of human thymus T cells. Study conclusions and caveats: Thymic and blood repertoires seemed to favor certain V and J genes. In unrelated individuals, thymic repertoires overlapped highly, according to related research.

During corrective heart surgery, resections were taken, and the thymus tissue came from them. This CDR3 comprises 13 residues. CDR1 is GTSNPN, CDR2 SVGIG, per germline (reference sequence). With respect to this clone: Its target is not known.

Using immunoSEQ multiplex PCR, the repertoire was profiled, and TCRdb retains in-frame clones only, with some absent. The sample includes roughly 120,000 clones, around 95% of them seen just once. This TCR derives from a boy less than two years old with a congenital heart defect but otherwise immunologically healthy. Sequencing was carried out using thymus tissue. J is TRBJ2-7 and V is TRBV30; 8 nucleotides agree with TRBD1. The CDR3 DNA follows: TGTGCGGGATTGACAGGGGCCCGCTACGAGCAGTACTTC. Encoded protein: CAGLTGARYEQYF.